This entry lists 19 T cell receptor beta chains sequenced from one sample in a study of cytomegalovirus exposure and HLA in healthy donors. The PCR made use of 60 Vbeta and 13 Jbeta primers. Data came from immunoSEQ multiplex PCR; TCRdb stores just in-frame clones and leaves some out. Of more than 150,000 clones in the sample, approximately 81% were seen once. Material: PBMCs. The receptors derive from a woman aged 25 to 39 in good health and CMV-seronegative.

This chain links TRBV6-1 with TRBJ1-2; D gene unclear. The V and J ends lost 7 bases and 1 base respectively, with 4 bases between them. Germline lookup yields CDR1 MNHNS and CDR2 SASEGT. This CDR3 spans 11 amino acids. The CDR3 reads CASIDNYGYTF. The CDR3 coding sequence is TGTGCCAGCATAGATAACTATGGCTACACCTTC.

J is TRBJ2-2 and V is TRBV5-1; D remains unclear. Germline V gene sequence: CDR1 SGHRS, CDR2 YFSETQ. The CDR3 is made up of 15 amino acids. The V and J ends lost 4 bases and 3 bases respectively, with 13 bases between them. CDR3 region: CASSPGISDTGELFF. CDR3 sequence (DNA): TGCGCCAGCAGCCCGGGTATCAGCGACACCGGGGAGCTGTTTTTT.

The rearrangement uses TRBV7-2 and TRBJ2-3; 7 bases align to TRBD2. Germline V gene lookup returns CDR1 SGHTA and CDR2 FQGNSA. The CDR3 covers 14 residues. J gave up 9 bases and V 5 bases, and 11 bases lay outside the gene matches. The CDR3 reads CASSQAGTTGTQYF. Written as DNA, the CDR3 is TGTGCCAGCAGCCAAGCGGGGACTACAGGCACGCAGTATTTT.

The V call is TRBV9, the J call TRBJ2-3; 9 bases match TRBD2. The ends lost 3 bases at V and 6 bases at J; junction bases unmatched: 11. The CDR3 has 16 residues. Per the germline V gene, CDR1 is SGDLS and CDR2 is YYNGEE. CDR3 sequence reads: CASSALAGAAADTQYF. The DNA of the CDR3 is TGTGCCAGCAGCGCTTTAGCGGGAGCGGCGGCGGATACGCAGTATTTT. Supplemented by reference TRBV9 and TRBJ2-3, the full variable domain reads DSGVTQTPKHLITATGQRVTLRCSPRSGDLSVYWYQQSLDQGLQFLIQYYNGEERAKGNILERFSAQQFPDLHSELNLSSLELGDSALYFCASSALAGAAADTQYFGPGTRLTVL.

The CDR3 DNA is TGTGCCAGCAGTTGGGGGACAGGGAATTACGAGCAGTACTTC. Its protein is CASSWGTGNYEQYF. The V gene is TRBV7-9, the J gene TRBJ2-5; 9 bases are shared with TRBD1. The DNA end is more similar to TRBJ2-7, so the J call may be wrong. CDR1 and CDR2 (germline): SEHNR, FQNEAQ (reference sequence). This CDR3 spans 14 amino acids.

This chain connects TRBV4-1 to TRBJ1-2; 7 bases are shared with TRBD1. Germline CDR1 reads MGHRA; CDR2 reads YSYEKL. The CDR3 length is 14 residues. After removal of 3 bases from V and 8 bases from J, the junction contained 9 bases not matched to a gene. The CDR3 here is CASSHPPKGAGYTF. The CDR3 DNA reads TGCGCCAGCAGCCACCCACCAAAGGGGGCCGGCTACACCTTC.

J is TRBJ2-5 and V is TRBV6-1, with D perhaps matching TRBD2 (5 bases). The CDR3 has 16 amino acids. V was clipped by 0 bases and J by 5 bases, with 16 bases between them. Germline V gene data show CDR1 as MNHNS and CDR2 as SASEGT. This CDR3 reads CASSEALPRAWETQYF. The CDR3 DNA reads TGTGCCAGCAGTGAAGCGCTTCCGCGGGCGTGGGAGACCCAGTACTTC.

The rearrangement joins TRBV9 to TRBJ2-1; D is uncertain. CDR1 SGDLS and CDR2 YYNGEE come from the germline V gene. The CDR3 spans 15 residues. Trimming removed 0 bases from V and 0 bases from J, with 7 bases in between. The CDR3 coding sequence is TGTGCCAGCAGCGTAGAGACTGCCTCCTACAATGAGCAGTTCTTC. It encodes CASSVETASYNEQFF.

This chain links TRBV7-8 with TRBJ2-3, with 12 bases aligning to TRBD2. Trimming took 5 bases from V and 0 from J; bases not matched to a gene: 6. The CDR3 sequence is 17 residues long. Germline V gene sequence: CDR1 SGHVS, CDR2 FQNEAQ. CDR3 protein: CASSPRTSGKSTDTQYF. CDR3 coding DNA: TGTGCCAGCAGCCCCCGGACTAGCGGGAAGAGCACAGATACGCAGTATTTT. Combining the CDR3 with reference TRBV7-8 and TRBJ2-3 gives the whole variable domain GAGVSQSPRYKVAKRGQDVALRCDPISGHVSLFWYQQALGQGPEFLTYFQNEAQLDKSGLPSDRFFAERPEGSVSTLKIQRTQQEDSAVYLCASSPRTSGKSTDTQYFGPGTRLTVL.

V and J are TRBV7-9 and TRBJ2-5, with 7 nucleotides matching TRBD1. Germline V lookup: CDR1 SEHNR, CDR2 FQNEAQ (reference sequence). V trimming: 5 bases; J trimming: 2 bases; junction bases outside the gene matches: 8. There are 15 residues in the CDR3. The CDR3 nucleotides read TGTGCCAGCAGCCAACCTGGGACAGCTCAAGAGACCCAGTACTTC. Its protein is CASSQPGTAQETQYF.

The V and J genes are TRBV27 and TRBJ1-5; 11 bases are a match to TRBD1. This CDR3 region has 17 residues. Germline V gives CDR1 MNHEY, CDR2 SMNVEV (reference sequence). Trimming cost V 6 bases and J 0 bases; bases outside gene matches: 7. The DNA of the CDR3 is TGTGCCAGCAGCGGACAGGGGGCCCCTTATAGCAATCAGCCCCAGCATTTT. Amino acid sequence: CASSGQGAPYSNQPQHF.

The DNA of the CDR3 is TGTGCCAGCAGCGTGACAGGGGAAGGTGAAAAACTGTTTTTT. It codes for CASSVTGEGEKLFF. The rearrangement links TRBV27 to TRBJ1-4, with 8 nucleotides matching TRBD1. V trimming: 6 bases; J trimming: 7 bases; junction bases outside the gene matches: 7. This CDR3 spans 14 amino acids. Germline V lookup: CDR1 MNHEY, CDR2 SMNVEV (reference sequence).

The V and J genes are TRBV7-2 and TRBJ2-5; D gene uncertain. From germline, CDR1 is SGHTA and CDR2 FQGNSA. Trimming left V 1 base short and J 1 base short, with 7 bases between. This CDR3 has 14 residues. In DNA, the CDR3 is TGTGCCAGCAGCTTAGGGAGCCTCCAAGAGACCCAGTACTTC. This codes for CASSLGSLQETQYF.

This clone has only a few counts. The chain has TRBV28 and TRBJ2-3, with 10 bases lining up with TRBD2. V lost 6 bases and J lost 3; bases outside the gene matches: 3. CDR1 MDHEN and CDR2 SYDVKM come from the germline V gene. The CDR3 contains 14 residues. The CDR3 region is CASSPSGRTDTQYF. In DNA, the CDR3 is TGTGCCAGCAGCCCTAGCGGGAGAACAGATACGCAGTATTTT. Together with reference TRBV28 and TRBJ2-3, the CDR3 gives the full variable domain: DVKVTQSSRYLVKRTGEKVFLECVQDMDHENMFWYRQDPGLGLRLIYFSYDVKMKEKGDIPEGYSVSREKKERFSLILESASTNQTSMYLCASSPSGRTDTQYFGPGTRLTVL.

The CDR3 nucleotides are TGTGCCAGCAGCGAGGGTGGACAGGGAAACTATGGCTACACCTTC. Protein sequence: CASSEGGQGNYGYTF. The chain joins TRBV9 to TRBJ1-2, with 8 bases lining up with TRBD1. CDR3 length equals 15 residues. V lost 3 bases to trimming and J lost 2 bases; unmatched junction nucleotides: 6. Germline V gene sequence: CDR1 SGDLS, CDR2 YYNGEE.

This clone was recorded once. V is TRBV21-1 and J is TRBJ2-1; the D call in the table, TRBD2, was not verified against the DNA. TRBV21-1 represents a pseudogene. There are 16 residues in the CDR3. The CDR3 coding sequence is TGTGCCAGCAGCAATAACGGGGGGAGAGTGGGTAATGAGCAGTTCTTC. Translating gives CASSNNGGRVGNEQFF.

The gene calls are TRBV7-6 and TRBJ2-3, with D possibly TRBD1 on 6 matching bases. V was trimmed by 5 bases and J by 1 base, leaving 7 bases between them. This CDR3 is 13 amino acids long. The germline CDR1 and CDR2 sequences are SGHVS and FNYEAQ. The CDR3 is CASSPGGTDTQYF. The CDR3 coding sequence is TGTGCCAGCAGCCCAGGGGGCACAGATACGCAGTATTTT.

This chain links TRBV9 with TRBJ1-4, with unresolved D. V was cut by 0 bases and J by 7 bases, with 13 bases left in between. Germline V gene lookup returns CDR1 SGDLS and CDR2 YYNGEE. This CDR3 is built from 15 residues. The CDR3 DNA sequence: TGTGCCAGCAGCGTAGGGGTGGCGGGTGGTGAAAAACTGTTTTTT. Its translation is CASSVGVAGGEKLFF.

The genes are TRBV28 and TRBJ2-1, with 7 bases that match TRBD2. Germline lookup yields CDR1 MDHEN and CDR2 SYDVKM. V lost 7 bases, J lost 8 bases, and 11 bases stayed unmatched. The length of the CDR3 is 14 residues. The CDR3 DNA reads as TGTGCCAGCACCCTGAGCGGGATGGGAGATGAGCAGTTCTTC. It codes for CASTLSGMGDEQFF.